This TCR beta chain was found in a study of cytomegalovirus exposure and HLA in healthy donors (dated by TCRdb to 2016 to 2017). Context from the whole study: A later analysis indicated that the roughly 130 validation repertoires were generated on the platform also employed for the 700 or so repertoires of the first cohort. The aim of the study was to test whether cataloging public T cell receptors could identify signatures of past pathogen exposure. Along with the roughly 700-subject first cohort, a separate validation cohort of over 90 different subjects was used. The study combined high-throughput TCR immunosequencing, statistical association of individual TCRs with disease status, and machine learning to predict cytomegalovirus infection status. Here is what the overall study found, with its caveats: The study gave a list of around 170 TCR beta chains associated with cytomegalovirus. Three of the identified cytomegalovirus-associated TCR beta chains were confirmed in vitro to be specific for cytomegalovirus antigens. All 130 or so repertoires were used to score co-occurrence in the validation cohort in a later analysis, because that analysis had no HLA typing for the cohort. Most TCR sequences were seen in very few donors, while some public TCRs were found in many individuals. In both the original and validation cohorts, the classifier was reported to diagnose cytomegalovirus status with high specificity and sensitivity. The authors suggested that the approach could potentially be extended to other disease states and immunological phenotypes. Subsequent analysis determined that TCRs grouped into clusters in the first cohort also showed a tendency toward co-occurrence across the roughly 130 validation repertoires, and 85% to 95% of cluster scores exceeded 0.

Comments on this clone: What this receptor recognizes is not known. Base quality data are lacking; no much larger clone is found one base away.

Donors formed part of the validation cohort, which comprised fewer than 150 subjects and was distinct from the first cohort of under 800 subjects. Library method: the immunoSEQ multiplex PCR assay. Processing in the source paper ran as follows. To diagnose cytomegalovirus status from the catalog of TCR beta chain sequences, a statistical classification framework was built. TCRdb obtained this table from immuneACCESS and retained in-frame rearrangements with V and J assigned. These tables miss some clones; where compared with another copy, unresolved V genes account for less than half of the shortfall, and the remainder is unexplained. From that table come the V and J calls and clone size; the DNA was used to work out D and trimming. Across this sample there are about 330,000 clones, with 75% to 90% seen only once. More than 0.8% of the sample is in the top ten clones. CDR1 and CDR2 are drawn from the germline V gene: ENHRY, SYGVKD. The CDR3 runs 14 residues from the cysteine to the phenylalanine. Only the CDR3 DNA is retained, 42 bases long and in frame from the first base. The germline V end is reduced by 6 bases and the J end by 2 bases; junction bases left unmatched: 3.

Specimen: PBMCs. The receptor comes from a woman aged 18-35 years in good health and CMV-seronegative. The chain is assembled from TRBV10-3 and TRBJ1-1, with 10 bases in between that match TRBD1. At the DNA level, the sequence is TGTGCCATCAGGGGGACAGGGGATAACACTGAAGCTTTCTTT. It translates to CAIRGTGDNTEAFF.